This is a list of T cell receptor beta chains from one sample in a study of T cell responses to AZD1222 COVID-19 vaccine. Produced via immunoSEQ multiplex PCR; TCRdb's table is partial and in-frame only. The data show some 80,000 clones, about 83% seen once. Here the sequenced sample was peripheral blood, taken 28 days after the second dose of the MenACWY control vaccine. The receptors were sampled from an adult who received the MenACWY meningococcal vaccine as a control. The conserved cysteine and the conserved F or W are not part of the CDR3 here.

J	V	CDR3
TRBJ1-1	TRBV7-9	ASRSGQGRTEAF
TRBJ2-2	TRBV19	ASSIEGTETGELF
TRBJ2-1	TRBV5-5	ASSLMDNEQF
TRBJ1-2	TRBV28	ASRPKTGGALGYT
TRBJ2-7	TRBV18	ASSLGQGGEQY
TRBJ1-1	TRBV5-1	ASSLKGDTEAF
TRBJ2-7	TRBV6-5	ASSYSRWGGGEQY
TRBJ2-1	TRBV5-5	ASSLNGLSYNEQF
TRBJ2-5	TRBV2	ASSPTSGTQETQY
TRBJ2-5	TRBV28	ASKDPPVETQY
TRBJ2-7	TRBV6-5	ASSSGTGGSYEQY
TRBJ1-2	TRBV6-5	ASRTGTEFYGYT
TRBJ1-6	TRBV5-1	ASSLRTGGDSPLH
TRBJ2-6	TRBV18	ASSPGGRSGANVLT
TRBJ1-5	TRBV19	ASRSWYSNQPQH
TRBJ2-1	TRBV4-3	ASSIDLRGNEQF
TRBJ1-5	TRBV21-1	ASSNPTGDQPQH